A selection of T cell receptor beta chains follows, all from one sample in a study of cytomegalovirus exposure and HLA in healthy donors. Measured with immunoSEQ multiplex PCR; TCRdb has only the in-frame clones, and not every one. The sample has 100,000 to 150,000 clones, about 10% seen once. The sample taken for sequencing was PBMCs. The receptors were gathered from a woman in her late teens or twenties in good health and CMV-seropositive. CDR3s include the opening cysteine and the closing phenylalanine or tryptophan. The D gene is left open where the match is weak. Size values are once, few and many counts, or a class for expanded clones, and some rows have none.

D,J,size,V,CDR3,DNA
.,TRBJ2-7,.,TRBV11-1,CASSSGLLWEQYF,TGTGCCAGCAGCTCGGGTCTCCTTTGGGAGCAGTACTTC
TRBD2,TRBJ2-7,.,TRBV19,CASSYRAGAVNEQYF,TGTGCCAGTAGTTACCGAGCGGGAGCTGTGAACGAGCAGTACTTC
.,TRBJ2-1,.,TRBV27,CASSLQLLDEQFF,TGTGCCAGCAGTTTACAATTACTCGATGAGCAGTTCTTC
.,TRBJ1-1,few,TRBV6-5,CASSYSGALNTEAFF,TGTGCCAGCAGTTACTCAGGGGCTTTGAACACTGAAGCTTTCTTT
TRBD1,TRBJ2-2,few,TRBV28,CASRTGGTGFFNGELFF,TGTGCCAGCAGGACCGGTGGGACAGGGTTTTTTAACGGGGAGCTGTTTTTT
TRBD2,TRBJ2-7,.,TRBV7-9,CASSGTSGKEQYF,TGTGCCAGCAGCGGGACTAGCGGGAAGGAGCAGTACTTC
.,TRBJ2-7,.,TRBV6-6,CASSLAPGTYEQYF,TGTGCCAGCAGTTTAGCTCCAGGGACATACGAGCAGTACTTC
.,TRBJ1-1,.,TRBV5-4,CASSSGTLSNTEAFF,TGTGCCAGCAGCTCGGGGACTCTCTCGAACACTGAAGCTTTCTTT
.,TRBJ2-1,.,TRBV7-3,CASSLRGSFPIYNEQFF,TGTGCCAGCAGCTTAAGAGGTAGTTTTCCCATCTACAATGAGCAGTTCTTC
TRBD2,TRBJ2-1,.,TRBV13,CASSFRTSFEQFF,TGTGCCAGCAGCTTCCGGACTAGCTTTGAGCAGTTCTTC
TRBD2,TRBJ2-2,.,TRBV6-5,CASSLAGNTGELFF,TGTGCCAGCAGTCTAGCGGGGAACACCGGGGAGCTGTTTTTT
.,TRBJ2-1,.,TRBV7-9,CASTQAGTTYNEQFF,TGTGCCAGCACCCAAGCCGGGACAACCTACAATGAGCAGTTCTTC
TRBD2,TRBJ2-2,few,TRBV6-5,CASSYSFGGGTGELFF,TGTGCCAGCAGTTACTCGTTCGGGGGGGGCACCGGGGAGCTGTTTTTT
.,TRBJ2-3,.,TRBV6-1,CASKQGTSTDTQYF,TGTGCCAGCAAACAGGGAACTAGCACAGATACGCAGTATTTT
.,TRBJ1-5,.,TRBV30,CAWSVRGDQPQHF,TGTGCCTGGAGTGTAAGAGGAGATCAGCCCCAGCATTTT
TRBD2,TRBJ2-3,few,TRBV6-1,CASSAMTSGSMEDTQYF,TGTGCCAGCAGTGCGATGACTAGCGGGAGTATGGAGGATACGCAGTATTTT
TRBD2,TRBJ2-5,few,TRBV2,CASSRPGLVRETQYF,TGTGCCAGCAGTCGACCGGGACTAGTCAGGGAGACCCAGTACTTC
.,TRBJ1-5,few,TRBV19,CASSTKGPTNQPQHF,TGTGCCAGTAGTACTAAGGGGCCCACCAATCAGCCCCAGCATTTT